The rows below give T cell receptor beta chains drawn from one sample of a study of molecular identifiers for immune sequencing clone quantification. TCRdb reprocessed the PCR reads with MiXCR, giving one entry per CDR3 protein. Of about 500,000 distinct CDR3 sequences listed, about a fifth are singletons. The sequencing input was naive CD8+ T cells from blood, with Jurkat cell RNA spiked in. The receptor source for this set is a human donor in good health. Some libraries in this study had Jurkat cell RNA spiked in. Each CDR3 is given without its conserved first and last residue. Expanded clones get a size class; other rows say once, few or many, or leave the size out.

v_call clone_size cdr3_aa
TRBV2 . ASRSPQGNQETQY
TRBV4-3 few ASSHNRGRLDTQY
TRBV18 many ASSPTDYEQY
TRBV5-1 many ASSPPGGSETQY
TRBV12-3/TRBV12-4 . ASSKPGTSELDTQY
TRBV19 many ASSIPGQIYGYT
TRBV28 few ASSLWESKNIQY
TRBV12-3/TRBV12-4 . ASSHPGYDTEAF
TRBV28 many ASRKYREAGELF
TRBV4-1 many ASSQLGQGASTRGYT
TRBV4-3 many ASSRRSGPDTQY
TRBV29-1 . SVEGGTLAYNEQF
TRBV21-1 many ASSNNRGDRKYEQY
TRBV30 few AWSVLAGEHEQF
TRBV29-1 many SVRGTTNEKLF
TRBV30 . AWSTDRNQPQH
TRBV28 . ASSPLPQLGDTIY
TRBV14 few ASSHPEGENYGYT
TRBV20-1 . SARAANTGELF
TRBV10-3 many ATGGVGTSLGTDTQY
TRBV4-3 many ASSQGTGARNTEAF
TRBV29-1 . SVVETRVYNEQF
TRBV20-1 . SARPYPTGSSYERY
TRBV20-1 few SARDQRGPTYEQY
TRBV18 few ASSPWDSASLEQY
TRBV20-1 many SARTGKNYEQY
TRBV29-1 many SVPARGGGDTEAF
TRBV4-3 many ASSRRDSQNEKLF
TRBV7-9 many ASSLAPGQGRGSDYEQY
TRBV7-9 . ASSPGLANGELF
TRBV7-9 few ASSLGTGGIIEAF
TRBV28 . ASRIRSGIAYEQY
TRBV7-9 few ASSRADVYGQY